A single sample is the source of the 7 T cell receptor beta chains below, sequenced in a study of T cell responses to AZD1222 COVID-19 vaccine. Data came from immunoSEQ multiplex PCR; TCRdb stores just in-frame clones and leaves some out. The sample contains roughly 120,000 clones, 70% to 90% of which appear only once. The sample was peripheral blood, taken on day 0 of AZD1222 vaccination. These receptors all stem from an adult in good health.

The chain couples TRBV9 to TRBJ1-6; D may be TRBD1 (5 bases). CDR3 length: 16 residues. Per germline, CDR1 SGDLS and CDR2 YYNGEE. Trimming pared 4 bases from V and 10 bases from J, leaving 21 bases between. CDR3 in amino acids: CASSPPVGQGGSPLHF. The CDR3, as DNA: TGTGCCAGCAGCCCGCCGGTGGGGCAGGGTGGCTCACCCCTCCACTTT. The full variable domain, in which reference TRBV9 and TRBJ1-6 provide the parts outside the CDR3, is DSGVTQTPKHLITATGQRVTLRCSPRSGDLSVYWYQQSLDQGLQFLIQYYNGEERAKGNILERFSAQQFPDLHSELNLSSLELGDSALYFCASSPPVGQGGSPLHFGNGTRLTVT.

The rearrangement uses TRBV24-1 and TRBJ2-7; 8 bases are a match to TRBD1. Trimming at V came to 5 bases and at J to 2 bases, leaving 1 base not matched to a gene. The CDR3 is 13 residues long. The V gene's germline CDR1 is KGHDR and CDR2 SFDVKD. The CDR3 nucleotides are TGTGCCACCAGTGGGACAGGGACCTACGAGCAGTACTTC. As protein: CATSGTGTYEQYF.

The rearrangement joins TRBV5-1 to TRBJ2-7, with TRBD1 identical over 10 bases. The CDR3 length is 15 residues. The V gene end was trimmed by 4 bases and the J gene end by 3 bases; junction bases not matched to a gene: 7. Germline V gene data show CDR1 as SGHRS and CDR2 as YFSETQ. CDR3 DNA sequence: TGCGCCAGCAGCGGTGGACAGGGGGGAAGCTACGAGCAGTACTTC. It translates to CASSGGQGGSYEQYF.

CDR3 sequence reads: CASSKESRASGGSTDTQYF. As DNA, the CDR3 is TGTGCCAGCAGCAAAGAGTCCCGAGCTAGCGGGGGTTCTACAGATACGCAGTATTTT. The V and J genes are TRBV21-1 and TRBJ2-3; the DNA was not used to check the table's D call, TRBD2. TRBV21-1 is a pseudogene segment. This CDR3 has 19 amino acids.

This sequence joins TRBV29-1 and TRBJ1-2, with 12 bases fitting TRBD1. From germline, CDR1 is SQVTM and CDR2 ANQGSEA. Trimming took 6 bases from V and 4 from J; bases not matched to a gene: 9. This CDR3 region has 15 residues. This chain's CDR3 is CSVRGTGGSGYGYTF. CDR3 DNA sequence: TGCAGCGTACGCGGGACAGGGGGCAGTGGCTATGGCTACACCTTC.

The V and J genes are TRBV5-4 and TRBJ2-5; 8 nucleotides line up with TRBD2. Germline CDR1 is SGHNT and CDR2 is YYREEE (reference sequence). This CDR3 is built from 14 residues. V shed 4 bases and J 3 bases; nucleotides not matched to a gene: 5. The CDR3 coding sequence is TGTGCCAGCAGCCGGGGGGGCACCGAAGAGACCCAGTACTTC. Protein product: CASSRGGTEETQYF.

The chain uses TRBV6-5 and TRBJ1-1, with TRBD1 matching 9 bases. The ends lost 4 bases at V and 3 bases at J; junction bases unmatched: 9. The CDR3 totals 16 residues. The V gene's germline CDR1 is MNHEY and CDR2 SVGAGI. The CDR3 loop reads CASSSPGGQGDTEAFF. CDR3 in DNA: TGTGCCAGCAGTTCGCCGGGGGGACAGGGAGACACTGAAGCTTTCTTT.